This T cell receptor beta chain was sequenced for a study of control samples from healthy donors and cancer patients. Sequenced by immunoSEQ multiplex PCR; TCRdb stores in-frame clones only, minus some. The sample yields approximately 180,000 clones, approximately 94% seen once. The CDR3 extends over 19 amino acids. With 2 bases clipped from V and 5 bases from J, the junction kept 20 bases outside the gene matches. Per the germline V gene, CDR1 is MNHEY and CDR2 is SVGEGT. V usage is TRBV6-2 or TRBV6-3 and J usage is TRBJ1-1; 7 bases map to TRBD1. The sequence came from a woman under 30 in good health. Material for sequencing was blood. For the CDR3, the DNA is TGTGCCAGCAGTTACGCCGCCGTCCGGCCGGGACAGTATGGTACTGAAGCTTTCTTT. Protein sequence: CASSYAAVRPGQYGTEAFF.